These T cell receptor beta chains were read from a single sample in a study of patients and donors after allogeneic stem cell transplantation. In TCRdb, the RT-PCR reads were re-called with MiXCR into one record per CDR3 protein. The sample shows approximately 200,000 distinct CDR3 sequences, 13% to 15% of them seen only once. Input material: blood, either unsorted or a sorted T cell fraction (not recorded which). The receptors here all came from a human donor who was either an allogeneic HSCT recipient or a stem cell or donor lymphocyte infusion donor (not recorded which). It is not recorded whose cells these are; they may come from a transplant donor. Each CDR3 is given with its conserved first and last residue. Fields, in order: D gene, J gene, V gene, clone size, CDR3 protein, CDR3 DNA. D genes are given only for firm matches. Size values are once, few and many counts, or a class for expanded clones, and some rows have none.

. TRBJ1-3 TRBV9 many CASSPREVGAGGNTIYF TGTGCCAGCAGCCCTAGAGAGGTCGGGGCAGGGGGAAACACCATATATTTT
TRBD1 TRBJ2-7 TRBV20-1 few CSAPLGQNWYEQYF TGCAGTGCCCCCCTGGGACAGAATTGGTACGAGCAGTACTTC
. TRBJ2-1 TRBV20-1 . CSAQLDYSYNEQFF TGCAGTGCCCAGCTCGATTACTCCTACAATGAGCAGTTCTTC
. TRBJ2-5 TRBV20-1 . CSARDAQASRGTQYF TGCAGTGCTAGAGATGCCCAGGCTAGCAGAGGGACCCAGTACTTC
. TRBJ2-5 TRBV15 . CATSRDKKTQYF TGTGCCACCAGCAGAGATAAAAAGACCCAGTACTTC
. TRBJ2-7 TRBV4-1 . CASSQDAGSSYEQYF TGCGCCAGCAGCCAAGATGCAGGGAGCTCCTACGAGCAGTACTTC
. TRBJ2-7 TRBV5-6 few CASSLPGRSYEQYF TGTGCCAGCAGCTTACCGGGTCGATCCTACGAGCAGTACTTC
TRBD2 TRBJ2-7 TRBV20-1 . CSALTGTSAYQGQYF TGCAGTGCCTTAACCGGGACTAGCGCATACCAGGGGCAGTACTTC
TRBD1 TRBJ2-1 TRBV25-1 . CASSGGGGLNEQFF TGTGCCAGCAGTGGAGGGGGCGGTCTCAATGAGCAGTTCTTC
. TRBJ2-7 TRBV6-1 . CASRPGPKWEQYF TGTGCCAGCAGGCCGGGCCCCAAGTGGGAGCAGTACTTC
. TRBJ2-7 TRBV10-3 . CAIRGGGEQYF TGTGCCATCAGGGGGGGAGGCGAGCAGTACTTC
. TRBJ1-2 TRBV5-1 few CASSLSRRGSGGYTF TGCGCCAGCAGCCTGTCCAGGCGAGGATCGGGGGGCTACACCTTC
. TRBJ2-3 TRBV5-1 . CASSEGLHTQYF TGCGCCAGCAGCGAGGGACTGCATACGCAGTATTTT
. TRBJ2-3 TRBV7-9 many CASTKTLADTQYF TGTGCCAGCACCAAGACTCTCGCAGATACGCAGTATTTT
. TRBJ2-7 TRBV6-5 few CASRASAYEQYF TGTGCCAGCAGAGCATCCGCCTACGAGCAGTACTTC
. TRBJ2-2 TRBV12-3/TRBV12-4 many CASSFRVDGELFF TGTGCCAGCAGTTTTAGAGTAGACGGGGAGCTGTTTTTT